This T cell receptor beta chain originates from a study of OX40 agonist ivuxolimab in advanced cancers. The sampling schedule covered blood at baseline, cycle 4 day 1, and cycle 7 day 1. TCRdb keeps only in-frame clones here, not all; method: immunoSEQ multiplex PCR. The repertoire holds tens of thousands of clones, with 65% to 85% as singletons. CDR1 and CDR2 from the germline V gene are SGHDT and YYEEEE. Trimming took 2 bases from V and 7 from J; bases not matched to a gene: 5. The CDR3 loop spans 15 amino acids. Only a few counts were recorded for this clone. The sequence derives from an adult with an advanced solid tumor such as melanoma, head and neck, liver or kidney cancer. J is TRBJ2-1 and V is TRBV5-6, with 11 nucleotides matching TRBD1. The material sequenced was CD4+ or CD8+ T cells sorted from blood, taken in a trial of the OX40 agonist ivuxolimab. This CDR3 reads CASSFGTGGLNEQFF. The CDR3 DNA reads TGTGCCAGCAGCTTCGGGACAGGGGGTTTGAATGAGCAGTTCTTC.